This T cell receptor (beta chain) was sequenced in a study of OX40 agonist ivuxolimab in advanced cancers. The study's findings and limits: CD8+ T cells showed, on average, more clonal expansion than CD4+ cells.

Here immunoSEQ multiplex PCR was the method, and the copy in TCRdb shows in-frame clones only, minus some. The data contain more than 55,000 clones, 89% of them singletons. As concerns this clone: Its antigen remains unidentified.

This CDR3 has 15 residues. Trimming removed 2 bases at V and 12 bases at J, with 20 bases between. Germline V CDR1 and CDR2: KGHSH, LQKENI. Sequenced material: CD4+ or CD8+ T cells sorted from blood, taken in a trial of the OX40 agonist ivuxolimab. This TCR was sampled from an adult with an advanced solid tumor such as melanoma, head and neck, liver or kidney cancer. The V and J genes are TRBV18 and TRBJ2-1; a weak D match, TRBD2 (6 bases). The CDR3 here is CASSPKAETSRVQFF. CDR3 in DNA: TGTGCCAGCTCACCAAAAGCCGAGACTAGTAGGGTGCAGTTCTTC.